This TCR beta chain stems from a study of blood T cell repertoires in COVID-19. Across the whole study: PBMCs, B-cell-depleted T cells, or T cells provided the cDNA or gDNA that made up the material.

Germline values: CDR1 SGHRS, CDR2 YFSETQ. V dropped 3 bases and J dropped 3; count of bases not matched to a gene: 11. The CDR3 is 18 residues long. Authors' methods: Estimated nucleated cell counts came from reference gene primer amplification. The data were produced by immunoSEQ multiplex PCR, yet TCRdb's version contains in-frame clones alone and is incomplete. V and J calls and clone size come straight from that table; D and trimming were deduced from the DNA. The repertoire consists of 150,000 to 200,000 clones, with around four fifths occurring once and the leading ten covering approximately 14%.

The genes are TRBV5-1 and TRBJ2-3, with 12 bases matching TRBD2. This TCR was sampled from a woman in her 70s with COVID-19, enrolled during active disease. The sequenced sample consisted of peripheral blood. The CDR3 is CASSSGTGTSGLTDTQYF. CDR3 in DNA: TGCGCCAGCAGCTCCGGTACCGGGACTAGCGGGTTGACAGATACGCAGTATTTT.